Presented here are 25 T cell receptor beta chains from one specimen sequenced in a study of T cells after yellow fever vaccination. TCRdb reanalysed the 5' RACE reads using MiXCR and keeps one entry per CDR3 protein. The table has over 150,000 distinct CDR3 sequences, roughly 6.4% seen once. Sample: CD4+ T cells sorted from PBMCs, taken on the day of the first yellow fever vaccination. The receptors here all came from a man aged 18 to 30 who received the YFV17D yellow fever vaccine.

In this sample, this clonotype turned up many times. This chain connects TRBV7-8 to TRBJ1-4; D not certain. Germline V lookup: CDR1 SGHVS, CDR2 FQNEAQ. The CDR3 has 13 residues. V was clipped by 2 bases and J by 7 bases, with 8 bases between them. CDR3 sequence: CASSLSPGEKLFF. The CDR3 DNA reads TGTGCCAGCAGCTTAAGTCCTGGTGAAAAACTGTTTTTT.

Remarks on this clonotype: This may stem from a read error, because a much larger clone lies one nucleotide away. The chain carries TRBV2 and TRBJ2-7; 9 positions agree with TRBD2. The CDR3 has 14 residues. The germline V gene encodes CDR1 SNHLY and CDR2 FYNNEI. The chain's CDR3 is CASSAAGGSYKQYF. CDR3 DNA sequence: TGTGCCAGCAGTGCAGCGGGGGGTTCCTACAAGCAGTACTTC.

This clonotype was counted many times. This rearrangement joins TRBV7-6 to TRBJ2-1; D uncertain. The CDR3 extends over 15 amino acids. In germline, CDR1 is SGHVS, CDR2 FNYEAQ. V lost 3 bases and J 5 bases, leaving 14 bases between the germline ends. For the CDR3, the DNA is TGTGCCAGCAGCTTCGAGTCTGGCCGCGACAATGAGCAGTTCTTC. Protein: CASSFESGRDNEQFF.

This clonotype was recorded a few times. The CDR3 nucleotides are TGTGCCAGCAGCCAACTTTTCGGGTCTGGGGCCAACGTCCTGACTTTC. Translation gives CASSQLFGSGANVLTF. This chain joins TRBV5-4 and TRBJ2-6; D is uncertain. V lost 4 bases and J 1 base, leaving 12 bases between the germline ends. The germline CDR1 and CDR2 sequences are SGHNT and YYREEE (reference sequence). This CDR3 has 16 amino acids.

In its sample, this clonotype was seen a few times. This rearrangement joins TRBV20-1 to TRBJ1-3; D call uncertain. Trimming left V 4 bases short and J 1 base short, with 8 bases between. CDR1 and CDR2 (germline): DFQATT, SNEGSKA (reference sequence). CDR3 length equals 13 residues. CDR3 nucleotide sequence: TGCAGTGCTAACAGAAATTCTGGAAACACCATATATTTT. This codes for CSANRNSGNTIYF.

This clonotype was seen at least ten times. The V gene is TRBV5-1, the J gene TRBJ1-6, with 8 positions matching TRBD1. Per the germline V gene, CDR1 is SGHRS and CDR2 is YFSETQ. This CDR3 has 15 amino acids. V shed 4 bases, J shed 10 bases, and the junction held 10 bases outside the gene matches. The chain's CDR3 is CASSLIGQGDSPLHF. The DNA for the CDR3 is TGCGCCAGCAGCCTAATCGGACAGGGCGACTCACCCCTCCACTTT.

This clonotype was counted only a few times. J is TRBJ1-5 and V is TRBV7-2; D unresolved. CDR3 length: 13 amino acids. V lost 4 bases and J 6 bases, leaving 10 bases between the germline ends. In germline, CDR1 is SGHTA, CDR2 FQGNSA. CDR3 DNA sequence: TGTGCCAGCAGCTCGGACCGGCTTCAGCCCCAGCATTTT. Its translation is CASSSDRLQPQHF.

This clonotype was counted many times. The chain recombines TRBV7-2 with TRBJ1-5; perhaps TRBD1 as D (5 bases). Trimming left V 3 bases short and J 4 bases short, with 10 bases between. CDR1 is SGHTA, CDR2 FQGNSA, per germline. This CDR3 spans 14 amino acids. The CDR3 sequence is CASSFATENQPQHF. The CDR3 DNA reads TGTGCCAGCAGCTTCGCGACAGAAAATCAGCCCCAGCATTTT.

This clonotype showed up many times. The J gene is TRBJ1-1, the V gene TRBV12-3 or TRBV12-4; D unclear. The CDR3 runs to 14 residues. Trimming removed 5 bases at V and 0 bases at J, with 10 bases between. The CDR3 is CASSTRTVNTEAFF. The CDR3 DNA reads as TGTGCCAGCAGTACCCGGACGGTGAACACTGAAGCTTTCTTT.

The rearrangement uses TRBV6-5 and TRBJ2-3; TRBD1 matches 10 bases. The V gene end was trimmed by 6 bases and the J gene end by 1 base; junction bases not matched to a gene: 7. Looked up from germline, CDR1 is MNHEY and CDR2 is SVGAGI. CDR3 size: 16 residues. This CDR3 is CASRRTGTGGTDTQYF. The CDR3 bases are TGTGCCAGCAGACGCACCGGGACAGGGGGCACAGATACGCAGTATTTT.

This clonotype was found many times. This chain links TRBV12-3 or TRBV12-4 with TRBJ2-3; 9 nucleotides agree with TRBD2. The trim removed 8 bases at V and 7 bases at J, leaving 10 bases unmatched. The CDR3 is 14 amino acids. The CDR3 loop reads CASVGVAGAYTQYF. The CDR3 region has the DNA TGTGCCAGCGTCGGAGTAGCGGGGGCATATACGCAGTATTTT.

This chain uses TRBV20-1 with TRBJ1-2; D call uncertain. Germline V gives CDR1 DFQATT, CDR2 SNEGSKA (reference sequence). V lost 3 bases and J lost 4, with 15 bases in between. CDR3 size: 14 residues. The CDR3 here is CSASVSPGRYGYTF. CDR3 nucleotide sequence: TGCAGTGCTAGCGTGTCCCCCGGCCGCTATGGCTACACCTTC.

This clonotype was counted at least ten times. The CDR3 region is CASSLLAGGGNEQFF. CDR3 nucleotides: TGTGCCAGCAGCCTCCTAGCGGGGGGGGGCAATGAGCAGTTCTTC. The rearrangement links TRBV7-3 to TRBJ2-1; 12 nucleotides agree with TRBD2. The junction had 5 bases not matched to a gene; V was cut back by 5 bases and J by 6 bases. The CDR3 consists of 15 residues. Germline assignment: CDR1 SGHTA and CDR2 FQGTGA.

This clonotype was counted many times. The rearrangement uses TRBV20-1 and TRBJ1-5; no definite D call. The CDR3 extends over 13 amino acids. V lost 1 base to trimming and J lost 5 bases, with 9 bases between them. CDR1 is DFQATT and CDR2 is SNEGSKA in the germline V gene (reference sequence). This CDR3 reads CSARVSGYQPQHF. CDR3 in DNA: TGCAGTGCTAGAGTATCAGGTTATCAGCCCCAGCATTTT.

The V call is TRBV6-1, the J call TRBJ1-5; 8 positions match TRBD1. The CDR3 length is 21 residues. Unmatched junction bases numbered 22, after V lost 2 bases and J lost 4 bases. The germline CDR1 and CDR2 sequences are MNHNS and SASEGT. The CDR3 region is CASSETFPDRGPREGNQPQHF. CDR3 in DNA: TGTGCCAGCAGTGAAACGTTCCCCGACAGGGGACCTCGGGAGGGGAATCAGCCCCAGCATTTT.

At least ten counts were recorded for this clonotype. The chain has TRBV12-3 or TRBV12-4 and TRBJ2-6, with D maybe TRBD2 (6 bases). The CDR3 runs 17 residues. V was cut by 5 bases and J by 0 bases, with 14 bases left in between. CDR3 in amino acids: CASSPGDRSSGANVLTF. DNA of the CDR3: TGTGCCAGCAGTCCGGGAGATCGAAGCTCTGGGGCCAACGTCCTGACTTTC.

This clonotype was recorded many times. This chain joins TRBV28 and TRBJ2-5; D possibly corresponds to TRBD1 (6 bases). The CDR3 sequence is 17 residues long. V was clipped by 6 bases and J by 0 bases, with 20 bases between them. Germline V CDR1 and CDR2: MDHEN, SYDVKM. CDR3 in DNA: TGTGCCAGCAGACGGACAGCTTCCTATTTGTACCAAGAGACCCAGTACTTC. Translation gives CASRRTASYLYQETQYF.

Ten or more counts support this clonotype. V gene TRBV20-1 combines with J gene TRBJ2-1; 10 nucleotides match TRBD2. The germline CDR1 and CDR2 sequences are DFQATT and SNEGSKA (reference sequence). The CDR3 spans 14 residues. Trimming cost V 6 bases and J 4 bases; bases outside gene matches: 6. CDR3 nucleotide sequence: TGCAGTGCACTTCTAGCGGGGGAATACAATGAGCAGTTCTTC. The encoded protein is CSALLAGEYNEQFF.

The chain has TRBV5-6 and TRBJ2-5; 11 bases align to TRBD2. The CDR3 contains 16 residues. Losses at the gene ends were 5 bases for V and 1 base for J; bases not matched to a gene: 7. CDR1 and CDR2 from the germline V gene are SGHDT and YYEEEE. The CDR3 reads CASSWGLAARQETQYF. CDR3 DNA sequence: TGTGCCAGCAGTTGGGGACTAGCGGCACGCCAAGAGACCCAGTACTTC.

The chain recombines TRBV2 with TRBJ2-5, with D hard to call. Trimming took 4 bases from V and 4 from J, leaving 10 bases between them. The CDR3 runs 13 residues. Germline V gives CDR1 SNHLY, CDR2 FYNNEI. CDR3 sequence reads: CASSVLEAETQYF. The CDR3 DNA sequence: TGTGCCAGCAGTGTTCTAGAGGCAGAGACCCAGTACTTC.

Remarks on this clonotype: A much more abundant neighbour one base away suggests this may be a read error. The V gene is TRBV29-1, the J gene TRBJ2-5; no clear D. This CDR3 has 10 residues. CDR1 SQVTM and CDR2 ANQGSEA come from the germline V gene. The CDR3 loop reads CSGRDRAQHF. CDR3 DNA: TGCAGCGGCCGAGACCGGGCCCAGCACTTC.

This clonotype was counted ten times or more. The chain combines TRBV7-3 with TRBJ2-3, with 8 positions matching TRBD2. V dropped 2 bases and J dropped 1; count of bases not matched to a gene: 5. The CDR3 totals 16 residues. Germline assignment: CDR1 SGHTA and CDR2 FQGTGA. CDR3 protein: CASSLSYGGGTDTQYF. The DNA of the CDR3 is TGTGCCAGCAGCTTATCATACGGGGGGGGCACAGATACGCAGTATTTT.

There are a few counts of this clonotype. The V gene is TRBV15, the J gene TRBJ2-7; D gene ambiguous. This CDR3 spans 13 amino acids. The V gene lost 3 bases and the J gene lost 6 bases, with 12 bases spanning the gap. The germline V gene has CDR1 LNHNV and CDR2 YYDKDF (reference sequence). The CDR3 region is CATSSAKSGEQYV. DNA of the CDR3: TGTGCCACCAGCAGCGCCAAGTCGGGCGAGCAGTACGTC.

This clonotype turned up a few times. CDR3 DNA: TGTGCCAGCAGACGGGACAGGACCCAGCCCCAGCATTTT. Translated: CASRRDRTQPQHF. The rearrangement links TRBV28 to TRBJ1-5; TRBD1 agrees at 8 bases. The germline CDR1 and CDR2 sequences are MDHEN and SYDVKM. Losses at the gene ends were 6 bases for V and 7 bases for J; bases not matched to a gene: 5. CDR3 length equals 13 residues.

As regards this clonotype: One end of the junction is discordant with germline, which a read error may explain. The V call is TRBV7-7, the J call TRBJ2-1; D not resolved. The CDR3 extends over 13 amino acids. Germline CDR1 reads SSHAT; CDR2 reads FNYEAQ (reference sequence). CDR3 coding DNA: TGTGCTAGCAGCTTTGGCAGTATCAATGAGCAGTTCTTC. Translating it yields CASSFGSINEQFF.